This T cell receptor beta chain comes out of a study of cytomegalovirus exposure and HLA in healthy donors. The PCR ran on 60 Vbeta and 13 Jbeta primers. Sequencing was performed with immunoSEQ multiplex PCR; in TCRdb, only in-frame clones are kept and a portion is missing. The sample shows 140,000 or so clones, 80% of them seen only once. Points on this clone: The antigen is not known.

Study conclusions and caveats: Rarity held for most TCR sequences, but there were some public TCRs that occurred in many donors. For most TCR beta V segments, an earlier analysis put the productive rate at about 87% or about 30% of the time.

The CDR3 runs to 14 residues. CDR1 SGHRS and CDR2 YFSETQ come from the germline V gene. The germline V and J ends were trimmed by 4 bases and 8 bases, with 15 bases remaining between them. The sequence was collected from a man aged 35-49 years in good health and CMV-seronegative. This sequence joins TRBV5-1 and TRBJ1-4, with D unresolved. Sequencing used PBMCs. The CDR3 sequence is CASSPGLLGEKLFF. CDR3 bases: TGCGCCAGCAGCCCGGGATTACTGGGCGAAAAACTGTTTTTT. Supplemented by reference TRBV5-1 and TRBJ1-4, the full variable domain reads KAGVTQTPRYLIKTRGQQVTLSCSPISGHRSVSWYQQTPGQGLQFLFEYFSETQRNKGNFPGRFSGRQFSNSRSEMNVSTLELGDSALYLCASSPGLLGEKLFFGSGTQLSVL.